The rows below give T cell receptor beta chains drawn from one sample of a study of cytomegalovirus exposure and HLA in healthy donors. Clones were sequenced by immunoSEQ multiplex PCR, and TCRdb holds only the in-frame ones, with some missing. The sample consists of 80,000 or so clones, approximately 95% of them appearing once. Sequenced sample: PBMCs. All receptors come from a woman aged 18-29 years in good health and CMV-seronegative. CDR3s include the opening cysteine and the closing phenylalanine or tryptophan. A D gene is named only where the DNA matches it firmly. The size field is filled for only some rows; it gives once, few, many or a size class.

j_call clone_size v_call d_call cdr3_nt cdr3_aa
TRBJ2-7 . TRBV6-6 TRBD2 TGTGCCAGCAGTTCTTCCGGGGGGGGAAGTTCCTACGAGCAGTACTTC CASSSSGGGSSYEQYF
TRBJ1-1 . TRBV27 TRBD1 TGTGCCAGCAGTTTAAGGGGGCGCGGCACTGAAGCTTTCTTT CASSLRGRGTEAFF
TRBJ2-3 . TRBV29-1 TRBD2 TGCAGCGCCTGGCATGCGGCGGGGAGGGCAGATACGCAGTATTTT CSAWHAAGRADTQYF
TRBJ2-3 . TRBV28 . TGTGCCAGCAGTTTGAGAGGCACAGATACGCAGTATTTT CASSLRGTDTQYF
TRBJ2-2 . TRBV18 TRBD1 TGTGCCAGCTCACCAAGGACAGGGAACACCGGGGAGCTGTTTTTT CASSPRTGNTGELFF
TRBJ2-7 . TRBV4-3 TRBD2 TGCGCCAGCAGCCGATCTGACTTGGGGGGGAACGAGCAGTACTTC CASSRSDLGGNEQYF
TRBJ2-4 . TRBV7-9 . TGTGCCAGCAGCTTAGAATTCGGACTAATTCAGTACTTC CASSLEFGLIQYF
TRBJ1-5 . TRBV6-4 . TGTGCCAGCAGTGCCACCGAGGGGGGGAATCAGCCCCAGCATTTT CASSATEGGNQPQHF
TRBJ2-5 . TRBV11-2 TRBD1 TGTGCCAGCAGCTTGACCTGGACAGGGCCCTACCAAGAGACCCAGTACTTC CASSLTWTGPYQETQYF
TRBJ1-5 . TRBV19 TRBD1 TGTGCCAGTAGTGCCGGGACAGGGTGGACTCAGCCCCAGCATTTT CASSAGTGWTQPQHF
TRBJ2-3 . TRBV27 TRBD1 TGTGCCAGCCGACGGGGACAGACCACAGATACGCAGTATTTT CASRRGQTTDTQYF
TRBJ2-5 . TRBV11-2 . TGTGCCAGCAGCTTAGTGCCGGGGACCCAGTACTTC CASSLVPGTQYF
TRBJ2-3 . TRBV29-1 TRBD2 TGCAGCGTAGAGATTAGGAGGGTAGCGGGAGGGCCTTGGTATAGCACAGATACGCAGTATTTT CSVEIRRVAGGPWYSTDTQYF
TRBJ1-2 . TRBV9 TRBD1 TGTGCCAGCAGCGTAGAAGGGGACAGGGGAGGCTACACCTTC CASSVEGDRGGYTF
TRBJ2-1 . TRBV6-6 . TGTGCCAGCAGTTACCCTCTCAATGAGCAGTTCTTC CASSYPLNEQFF
TRBJ2-5 . TRBV10-1 TRBD2 TGCGCCAGCACCAGACTAGCGGGGGACCAAGAGACCCAGTACTTC CASTRLAGDQETQYF
TRBJ2-4 once TRBV7-2 TRBD1 TGTGCCAGCAGCTTAGGGGGGACAGGGGGCAACATTCAGTACTTC CASSLGGTGGNIQYF
TRBJ1-1 few TRBV10-1 TRBD1 TGCGCCAGCAGTGACCATACAGGGGTTACTGAAGCTTTCTTT CASSDHTGVTEAFF
TRBJ1-1 . TRBV2 . TGTGCCAGCATTTTGACGTGGGGGGTGAACACTGAAGCTTTCTTT CASILTWGVNTEAFF
TRBJ2-1 . TRBV5-4 TRBD2 TGTGCCAGCAGCTTTCGGGGGGGCCAGAGGGAGCAGTTCTTC CASSFRGGQREQFF
TRBJ1-3 . TRBV2 . TGTGCCAGCAGTGCCGAGACAGGAGGAAACACCATATATTTT CASSAETGGNTIYF
TRBJ1-5 once TRBV13 . TGTGCCAGCAGCTTAGGTGGCGGTAGCAATCAGCCCCAGCATTTT CASSLGGGSNQPQHF
TRBJ1-1 . TRBV5-1 . TGCGCCAGCAGACGTATGGAGTTAAACACTGAAGCTTTCTTT CASRRMELNTEAFF
TRBJ2-3 . TRBV7-9 TRBD1 TGTGCCAGCCCGGGACAGGGGACCAACACAGATACGCAGTATTTT CASPGQGTNTDTQYF
TRBJ2-6 . TRBV7-9 . TGTGCCAGCAGCTCCTTCGGATGGGGCGGAGGGGCCAACGTCCTGACTTTC CASSSFGWGGGANVLTF
TRBJ2-2 . TRBV5-4 TRBD1 TGTGCCAGCAGCCCGAACACCGGGACAGCCAACACCGGGGAGCTGTTTTTT CASSPNTGTANTGELFF
TRBJ2-7 once TRBV7-7 TRBD2 TGTGCCAGCAGCCCTGGGACTAGCGGATCCTACGAGCAGTACTTC CASSPGTSGSYEQYF
TRBJ1-5 . TRBV6-5 TRBD1 TGTGCCAGCAGGAAGGGACAGGGGGGCAATCAGCCCCAGCATTTT CASRKGQGGNQPQHF
TRBJ2-7 . TRBV5-4 TRBD2 TGTGCCAGCAGCTTGGTCCCTAGCGGGATTAGCTCCTACGAGCAGTACTTC CASSLVPSGISSYEQYF
TRBJ2-5 . TRBV6-5 TRBD2 TGTGCCAGCAGTTCGAGCGGGGCAGGCCCTCAAGAGACCCAGTACTTC CASSSSGAGPQETQYF
TRBJ1-1 . TRBV5-4 . TGTGCCAGCAGCTCCATAGCCAACACTGAAGCTTTCTTT CASSSIANTEAFF
TRBJ2-7 . TRBV5-8 TRBD1 TGTGCCAGCAGCTCGACAGGGAACGACGAGCAGTACTTC CASSSTGNDEQYF
TRBJ2-1 . TRBV7-9 TRBD2 TGTGCCAGCAGCTTAGCGGGGAGGGCAGGGATCTACAATGAGCAGTTCTTC CASSLAGRAGIYNEQFF
TRBJ2-2 . TRBV5-6 . TGTGCCAGCAGGGGGCGGGGGACAGGGAACACCGGGGAGCTGTTTTTT CASRGRGTGNTGELFF
TRBJ2-3 . TRBV7-6 TRBD2 TGTGCCAGCAGCTTAGTCGGGACTAGCGGGGGCAACACAGATACGCAGTATTTT CASSLVGTSGGNTDTQYF
TRBJ2-1 . TRBV11-3 . TGTGCCAGCAGCTTAGGGGACAACTCCTACAATGAGCAGTTCTTC CASSLGDNSYNEQFF
TRBJ1-2 . TRBV12-5 . TGTGCTAGTGGTTTGGGGCTCTATGGCTACACCTTC CASGLGLYGYTF
TRBJ1-4 . TRBV27 . TGTGCCAGCAGTACCCGGGCAGAGCGGGAAAAACTGTTTTTT CASSTRAEREKLFF
TRBJ1-1 . TRBV18 . TGTGCCAGCTCACCATTGGACAGATTGAACACTGAAGCTTTCTTT CASSPLDRLNTEAFF
TRBJ2-2 . TRBV9 . TGTGCCAGCAGCGTCTATGAACACACCGGGGAGCTGTTTTTT CASSVYEHTGELFF
TRBJ2-3 once TRBV19 . TGTGCCAGTAGTCGGAAGGACTTGAATACGCAGTATTTT CASSRKDLNTQYF
TRBJ1-1 . TRBV6-1 . TGTGCCAGCAGTGATCGGGGTCGGACTGAAGCTTTCTTT CASSDRGRTEAFF
TRBJ2-5 . TRBV12-5 . TGTGCTAGTGGTTTGGGGCAGGGAGGGGGTCAAGAGACCCAGTACTTC CASGLGQGGGQETQYF
TRBJ2-1 . TRBV5-1 . TGCGCCAGCAGCTTGGCCGGTGATCACAATGAGCAGTTCTTC CASSLAGDHNEQFF
TRBJ1-4 . TRBV28 TRBD1 TGTGCCAGCAGCCTCAGGGGGCCGAGCGAAAAACTGTTTTTT CASSLRGPSEKLFF
TRBJ1-1 . TRBV28 . TGTGCCAGCAGTTTATGGGGAGGGAACACTGAAGCTTTCTTT CASSLWGGNTEAFF
TRBJ2-7 . TRBV6-6 . TGTGCCAGCACCCCTGGAGTTAACAGGGAGCAGTACTTC CASTPGVNREQYF
TRBJ1-5 . TRBV21-1 . TGTGCCAGCAGCAAAGAGAAGGGGGCAATTAGCAATCAGCCCCAGCATTTT CASSKEKGAISNQPQHF
TRBJ1-5 . TRBV5-8 . TGTGCCAGCAGAAACCCCTGGGAGTCCTATAGCAATCAGCCCCAGCATTTT CASRNPWESYSNQPQHF
TRBJ2-3 . TRBV27 . TGTGCCAGCAGTCCCCCGGGGGTCACAGATACGCAGTATTTT CASSPPGVTDTQYF
TRBJ1-4 . TRBV7-6 . TGTGCCAGCAGCCCAGCTGAGGCGGCAACTAATGAAAAACTGTTTTTT CASSPAEAATNEKLFF
TRBJ1-4 . TRBV18 . TGTGCCAGCTCACCGCAGGGTGGAACTAATGAAAAACTGTTTTTT CASSPQGGTNEKLFF
TRBJ2-7 . TRBV7-9 . TGTGCCAGCAGCAATACAGGGATCTTGTCTCCCGAGCAGTACTTC CASSNTGILSPEQYF
TRBJ1-2 . TRBV28 . TGTGCCAGCAGCTCCCCCGGGAGGGGCGGCTACACCTTC CASSSPGRGGYTF
TRBJ2-7 few TRBV30 TRBD2 TGTGCCTGGGCGGGAGACGGACCCTACGAGCAGTACTTC CAWAGDGPYEQYF
TRBJ1-1 . TRBV7-2 TRBD1 TGTGCCAGCAGCTCAACCGGGACAGGGGGTACTGAAGCTTTCTTT CASSSTGTGGTEAFF